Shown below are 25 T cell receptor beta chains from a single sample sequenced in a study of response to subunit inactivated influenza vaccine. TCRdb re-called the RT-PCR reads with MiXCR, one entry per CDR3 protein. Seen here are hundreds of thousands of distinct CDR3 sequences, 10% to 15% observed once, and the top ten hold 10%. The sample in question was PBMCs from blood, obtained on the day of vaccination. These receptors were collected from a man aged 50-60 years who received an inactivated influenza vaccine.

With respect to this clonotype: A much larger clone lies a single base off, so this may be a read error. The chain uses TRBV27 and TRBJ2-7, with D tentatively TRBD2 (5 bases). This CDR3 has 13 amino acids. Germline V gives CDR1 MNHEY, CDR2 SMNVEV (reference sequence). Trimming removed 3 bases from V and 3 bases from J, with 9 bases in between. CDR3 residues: CASSFTGDYEQYF. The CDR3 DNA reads TGTGCCAGCAGTTTTACCGGGGACTACGAGCAGTACTTC.

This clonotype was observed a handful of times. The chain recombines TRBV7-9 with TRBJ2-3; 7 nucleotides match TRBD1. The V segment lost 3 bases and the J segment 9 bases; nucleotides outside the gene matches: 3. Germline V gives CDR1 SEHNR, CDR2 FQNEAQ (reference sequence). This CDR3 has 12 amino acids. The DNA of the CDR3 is TGTGCCAGCAGCTTTAGGACAGGAACGCAGTATTTT. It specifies CASSFRTGTQYF.

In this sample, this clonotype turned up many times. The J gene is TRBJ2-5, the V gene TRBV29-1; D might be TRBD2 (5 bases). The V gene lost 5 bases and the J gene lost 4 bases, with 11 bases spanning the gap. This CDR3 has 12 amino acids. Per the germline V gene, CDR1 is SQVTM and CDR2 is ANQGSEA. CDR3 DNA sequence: TGCAGCGTTTACGGACGGGGAGAGACCCAGTACTTC. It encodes CSVYGRGETQYF.

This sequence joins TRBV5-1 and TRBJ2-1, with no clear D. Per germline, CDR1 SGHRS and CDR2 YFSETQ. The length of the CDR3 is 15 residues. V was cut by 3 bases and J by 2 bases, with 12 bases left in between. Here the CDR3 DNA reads TGCGCCAGCAGCTCGGGCACCCGGACCTACAATGAGCAGTTCTTC. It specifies CASSSGTRTYNEQFF.

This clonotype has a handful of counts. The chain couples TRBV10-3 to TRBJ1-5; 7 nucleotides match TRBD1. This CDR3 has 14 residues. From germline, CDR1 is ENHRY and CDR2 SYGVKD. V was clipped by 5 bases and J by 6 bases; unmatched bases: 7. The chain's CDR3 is CAISMTGTSQPQHF. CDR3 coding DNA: TGTGCCATCAGTATGACAGGGACCAGTCAGCCCCAGCATTTT.

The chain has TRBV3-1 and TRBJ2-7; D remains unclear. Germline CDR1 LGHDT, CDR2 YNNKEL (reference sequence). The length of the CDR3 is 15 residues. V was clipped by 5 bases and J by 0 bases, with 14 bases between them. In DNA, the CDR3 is TGTGCCAGCAGCACATGGGGTATCAGCTCCTACGAGCAGTACTTC. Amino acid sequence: CASSTWGISSYEQYF.

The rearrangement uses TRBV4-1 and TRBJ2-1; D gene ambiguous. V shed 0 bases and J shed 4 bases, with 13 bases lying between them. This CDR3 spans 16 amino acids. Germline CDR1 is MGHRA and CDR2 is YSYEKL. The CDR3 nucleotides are TGCGCCAGCAGCCAAGAACCGATGACCACGTACAATGAGCAGTTCTTC. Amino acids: CASSQEPMTTYNEQFF.

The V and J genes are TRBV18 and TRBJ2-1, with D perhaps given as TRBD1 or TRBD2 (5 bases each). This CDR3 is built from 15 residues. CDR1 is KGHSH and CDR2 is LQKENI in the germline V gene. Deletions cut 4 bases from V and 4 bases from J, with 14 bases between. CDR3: CASSRGAEAYNEQFF. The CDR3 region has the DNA TGTGCCAGCTCACGTGGGGCGGAGGCTTACAATGAGCAGTTCTTC. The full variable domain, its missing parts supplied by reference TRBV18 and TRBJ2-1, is NAGVMQNPRHLVRRRGQEARLRCSPMKGHSHVYWYRQLPEEGLKFMVYLQKENIIDESGMPKERFSAEFPKEGPSILRIQQVVRGDSAAYFCASSRGAEAYNEQFFGPGTRLTVL.

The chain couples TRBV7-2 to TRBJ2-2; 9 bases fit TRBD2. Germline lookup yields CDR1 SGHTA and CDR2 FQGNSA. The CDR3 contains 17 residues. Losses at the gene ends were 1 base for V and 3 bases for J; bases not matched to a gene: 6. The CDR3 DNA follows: TGTGCCAGCAGCTTAGTAGGGGCGGGAGGGTACACCGGGGAGCTGTTTTTT. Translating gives CASSLVGAGGYTGELFF.

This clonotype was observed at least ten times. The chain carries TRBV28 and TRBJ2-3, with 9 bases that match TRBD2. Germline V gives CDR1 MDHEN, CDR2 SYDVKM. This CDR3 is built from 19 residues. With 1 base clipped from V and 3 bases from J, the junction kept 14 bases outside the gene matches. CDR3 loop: CASSLFWREKREVTDTQYF. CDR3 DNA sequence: TGTGCCAGCAGTTTATTTTGGAGGGAAAAGCGGGAGGTAACAGATACGCAGTATTTT. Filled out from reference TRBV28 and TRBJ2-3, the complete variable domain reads DVKVTQSSRYLVKRTGEKVFLECVQDMDHENMFWYRQDPGLGLRLIYFSYDVKMKEKGDIPEGYSVSREKKERFSLILESASTNQTSMYLCASSLFWREKREVTDTQYFGPGTRLTVL.

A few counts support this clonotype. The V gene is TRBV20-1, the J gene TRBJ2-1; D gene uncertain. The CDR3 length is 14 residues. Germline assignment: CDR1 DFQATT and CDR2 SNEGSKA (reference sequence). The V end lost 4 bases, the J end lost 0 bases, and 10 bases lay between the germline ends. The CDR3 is CSATSQSSYNEQFF. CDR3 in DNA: TGCAGTGCTACCTCGCAGAGCTCCTACAATGAGCAGTTCTTC.

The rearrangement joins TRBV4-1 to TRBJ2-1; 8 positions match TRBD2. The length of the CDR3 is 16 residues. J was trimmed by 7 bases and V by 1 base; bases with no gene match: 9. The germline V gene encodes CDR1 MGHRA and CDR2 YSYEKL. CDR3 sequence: CASSQVFGGAPNEQFF. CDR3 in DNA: TGCGCCAGCAGCCAAGTATTCGGGGGGGCTCCAAATGAGCAGTTCTTC.

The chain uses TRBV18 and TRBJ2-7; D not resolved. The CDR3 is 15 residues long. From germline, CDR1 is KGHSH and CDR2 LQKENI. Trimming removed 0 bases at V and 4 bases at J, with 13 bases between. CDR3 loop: CASSPPDRAGYEQYF. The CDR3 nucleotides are TGTGCCAGCTCACCACCGGATCGGGCCGGGTACGAGCAGTACTTC.

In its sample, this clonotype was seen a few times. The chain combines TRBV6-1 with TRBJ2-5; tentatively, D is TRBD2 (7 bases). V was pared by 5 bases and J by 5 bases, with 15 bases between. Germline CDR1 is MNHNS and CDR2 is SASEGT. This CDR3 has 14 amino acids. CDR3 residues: CASSIGGAAETQYF. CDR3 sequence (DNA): TGTGCCAGCAGTATTGGGGGGGCCGCGGAGACCCAGTACTTC.

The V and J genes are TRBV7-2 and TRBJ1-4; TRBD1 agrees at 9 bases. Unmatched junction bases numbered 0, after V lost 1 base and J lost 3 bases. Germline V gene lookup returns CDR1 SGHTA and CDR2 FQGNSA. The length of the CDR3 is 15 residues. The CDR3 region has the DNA TGTGCCAGCAGCTTAGGGACAGGGGCTAATGAAAAACTGTTTTTT. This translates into CASSLGTGANEKLFF.

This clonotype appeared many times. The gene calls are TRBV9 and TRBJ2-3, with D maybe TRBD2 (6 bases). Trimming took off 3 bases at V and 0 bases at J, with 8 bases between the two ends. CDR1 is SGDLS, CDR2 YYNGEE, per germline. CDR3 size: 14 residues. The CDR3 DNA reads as TGTGCCAGCAGCGACAGCGGGAGCACAGATACGCAGTATTTT. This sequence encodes CASSDSGSTDTQYF.

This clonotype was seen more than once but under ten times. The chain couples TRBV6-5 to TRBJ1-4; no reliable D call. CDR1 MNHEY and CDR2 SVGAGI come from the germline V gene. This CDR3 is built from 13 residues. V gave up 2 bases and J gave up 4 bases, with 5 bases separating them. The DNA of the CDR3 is TGTGCCAGCAGTTACGCGGGTAATGAAAAACTGTTTTTT. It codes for CASSYAGNEKLFF.

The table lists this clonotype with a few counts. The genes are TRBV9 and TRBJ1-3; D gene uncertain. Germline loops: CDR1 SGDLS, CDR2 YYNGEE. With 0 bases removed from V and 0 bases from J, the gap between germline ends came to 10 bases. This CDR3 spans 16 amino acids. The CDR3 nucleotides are TGTGCCAGCAGCGTAGGATGGGGTAACTCTGGAAACACCATATATTTT. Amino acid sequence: CASSVGWGNSGNTIYF. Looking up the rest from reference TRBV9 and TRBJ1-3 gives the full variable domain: DSGVTQTPKHLITATGQRVTLRCSPRSGDLSVYWYQQSLDQGLQFLIQYYNGEERAKGNILERFSAQQFPDLHSELNLSSLELGDSALYFCASSVGWGNSGNTIYFGEGSWLTVV.

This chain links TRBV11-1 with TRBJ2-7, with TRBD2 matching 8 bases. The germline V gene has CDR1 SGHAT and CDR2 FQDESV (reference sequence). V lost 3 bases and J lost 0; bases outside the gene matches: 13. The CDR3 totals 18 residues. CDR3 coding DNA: TGTGCCAGCAGCTTCCCGCCGGCGGGAGGCCACAGCTCCTACGAGCAGTACTTC. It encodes CASSFPPAGGHSSYEQYF.

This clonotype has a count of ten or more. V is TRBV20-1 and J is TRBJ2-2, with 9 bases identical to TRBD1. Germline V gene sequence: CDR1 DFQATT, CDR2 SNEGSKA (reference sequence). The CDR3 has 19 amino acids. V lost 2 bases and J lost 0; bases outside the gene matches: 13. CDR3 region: CSARSSTTGGISNTGELFF. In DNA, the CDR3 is TGCAGTGCTAGATCCTCCACCACAGGGGGCATCTCGAACACCGGGGAGCTGTTTTTT.

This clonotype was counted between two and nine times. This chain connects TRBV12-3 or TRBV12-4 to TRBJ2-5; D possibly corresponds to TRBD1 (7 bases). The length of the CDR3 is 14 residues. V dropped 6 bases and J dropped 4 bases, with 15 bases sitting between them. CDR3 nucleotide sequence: TGTGCCAGCAGCCACAGGGGAGGAGTAGAGACCCAGTACTTC. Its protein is CASSHRGGVETQYF.

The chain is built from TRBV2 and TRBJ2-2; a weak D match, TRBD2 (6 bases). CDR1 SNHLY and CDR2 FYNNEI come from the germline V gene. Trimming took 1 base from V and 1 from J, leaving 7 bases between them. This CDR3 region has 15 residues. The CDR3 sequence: CASSEVGGNTGELFF. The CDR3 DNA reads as TGTGCCAGCAGTGAAGTGGGGGGGAACACCGGGGAGCTGTTTTTT. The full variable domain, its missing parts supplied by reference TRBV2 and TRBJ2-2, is EPEVTQTPSHQVTQMGQEVILRCVPISNHLYFYWYRQILGQKVEFLVSFYNNEISEKSEIFDDQFSVERPDGSNFTLKIRSTKLEDSAMYFCASSEVGGNTGELFFGEGSRLTVL.

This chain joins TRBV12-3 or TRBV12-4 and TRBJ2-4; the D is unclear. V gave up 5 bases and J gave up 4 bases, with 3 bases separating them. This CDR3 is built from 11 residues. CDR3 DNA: TGTGCCAGCAGTGAGAAAAACATTCAGTACTTC. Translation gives CASSEKNIQYF.

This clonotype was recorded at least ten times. Here the CDR3 DNA reads TGTGCCAGCAGTCAGTGGGAGAGGGGCACTGAAGCTTTCTTT. Translating it yields CASSQWERGTEAFF. This chain links TRBV12-3 or TRBV12-4 with TRBJ1-1; D possibly corresponds to TRBD1 (5 bases). There are 14 residues in the CDR3. The V end was cut by 5 bases, the J end by 4 bases, with 14 bases between.

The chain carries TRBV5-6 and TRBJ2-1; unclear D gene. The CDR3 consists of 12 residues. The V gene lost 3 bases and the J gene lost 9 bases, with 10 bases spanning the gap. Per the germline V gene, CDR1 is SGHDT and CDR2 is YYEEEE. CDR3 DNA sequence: TGTGCCAGCAGCTCCCTCGGAGCTGAGCAGTTCTTC. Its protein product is CASSSLGAEQFF.